A single sample is the source of the 4 T cell receptor beta chains below, sequenced in a study of PD-L1 blockade in urothelial cancer. Sequencing used immunoSEQ multiplex PCR; TCRdb keeps in-frame clones, though not all of them. The table has around 130,000 clones, around 84% seen once; the top ten hold roughly 3.2%. Time point in this sample: pretreatment peripheral blood. The sequencing here drew on PBMCs, taken around atezolizumab (anti-PD-L1) treatment. Source of these receptors: a man in his fifties or sixties with urothelial cancer.

The chain carries TRBV10-3 and TRBJ2-7; 7 positions match TRBD1. Germline V gene data show CDR1 as ENHRY and CDR2 as SYGVKD. The CDR3 contains 14 residues. V gave up 3 bases and J gave up 1 base; unmatched junction bases: 3. The CDR3 here is CAISEGRGSYEQYF. As DNA, the CDR3 is TGTGCCATCAGTGAAGGCAGGGGGTCCTACGAGCAGTACTTC.

This clone has a single count. This sequence joins TRBV6-6 and TRBJ1-4, with 8 bases identical to TRBD1. CDR1 and CDR2 from the germline V gene are MNHNY and SVGAGI (reference sequence). The CDR3 is 14 residues long. V dropped 6 bases and J dropped 5; count of bases not matched to a gene: 5. The CDR3 region has the DNA TGTGCCAGCAGCCAGGGGGCCCAGAATGAAAAACTGTTTTTT. This encodes CASSQGAQNEKLFF.

V usage is TRBV18 and J usage is TRBJ2-1; 7 nucleotides agree with TRBD2. Germline loops: CDR1 KGHSH, CDR2 LQKENI. The ends lost 4 bases at V and 3 bases at J; junction bases unmatched: 6. This CDR3 is built from 15 residues. In nucleotides, the CDR3 is TGTGCCAGCTCACGTGGGCGGGAGAGCTACAATGAGCAGTTCTTC. This sequence encodes CASSRGRESYNEQFF.

Concerning this clone: A junction boundary mismatches the germline segment, possibly from a read error. The chain couples TRBV7-7 to TRBJ2-7; 8 bases are a match to TRBD1. Germline-derived CDR1 and CDR2 are SSHAT and FNYEAQ (reference sequence). This CDR3 has 14 amino acids. This CDR3 reads CASSLDRDSYEQYF. The CDR3 DNA is TGTGCTAGCAGCTTGGACAGGGACTCCTACGAGCAGTACTTC.